What follows are 29 T cell receptor beta chains derived from one specimen sequenced in a study of Ad26.COV2.S vaccination and SARS-CoV-2 variants. The treatment: some 20 received Ad26.COV2.S at low or high dose, single or two shots; about five received placebo; per-sample allocation not given. After the first vaccine or placebo injection, samples were drawn on day 63. Clones were read by immunoSEQ multiplex PCR, and TCRdb kept only the in-frame ones, dropping some. The sample comprises roughly 300,000 clones, 88% of which are singletons, and 6.4% rests with the top ten. Sequencing was performed on peripheral blood, taken in a trial of Ad26.COV2.S vaccine versus placebo. The receptors derive from a person between 18 and 59 years old who received the Ad26.COV2.S COVID-19 vaccine or a placebo.

The V gene is TRBV3-1 (or the pseudogene TRBV3-2), the J gene TRBJ1-2; D is uncertain. The ends were cut back, 2 bases at V and 0 bases at J, with 19 bases in the middle. There are 18 residues in the CDR3. Germline CDR1 reads LGHDT; CDR2 reads YNNKEL (reference sequence). CDR3: CASSQLTADDAPNYGYTF. The CDR3 bases are TGTGCCAGCAGCCAATTAACGGCAGACGATGCCCCTAACTATGGCTACACCTTC.

This clone was seen just once. The chain uses TRBV19 and TRBJ1-6; D not resolved. The CDR3 covers 13 residues. From germline, CDR1 is LNHDA and CDR2 SQIVND (reference sequence). With 10 bases removed from V and 0 bases from J, the gap between germline ends came to 7 bases. The DNA of the CDR3 is TGTGCCACCTCAAGCTCCTATAATTCACCCCTCCACTTT. As protein: CATSSSYNSPLHF.

The chain has TRBV7-2 and TRBJ1-6, with D tentatively TRBD1 (6 bases). CDR3 size: 13 residues. V lost 5 bases to trimming and J lost 9 bases, with 11 bases between them. Germline CDR1 reads SGHTA; CDR2 reads FQGNSA. CDR3 region: CASSPGGTSPLHF. The CDR3 coding sequence is TGTGCCAGCAGCCCCGGGGGCACTTCACCCCTCCACTTT.

This clone has only one observation. This chain links TRBV6-5 with TRBJ2-7, with 9 nucleotides matching TRBD1. J lost 3 bases, V lost 8 bases, and 11 bases had no gene match. CDR3 length: 15 residues. In germline, CDR1 is MNHEY, CDR2 SVGAGI. The chain's CDR3 is CASGDSGTGSYEQYF. The CDR3 coding sequence is TGTGCCAGCGGAGATTCCGGGACAGGGAGCTACGAGCAGTACTTC.

The CDR3 reads CASSVEFGGELFF. Written as DNA, the CDR3 is TGTGCCAGCAGCGTAGAATTCGGCGGGGAGCTGTTTTTT. V and J are TRBV9 and TRBJ2-2; D is uncertain. CDR1 is SGDLS and CDR2 is YYNGEE in the germline V gene. Trimming took 0 bases from V and 7 from J, leaving 7 bases between them. The CDR3 covers 13 residues.

The chain uses TRBV7-2 and TRBJ1-6; maybe TRBD1 (5 bases). This CDR3 is 15 amino acids long. V was cut by 0 bases and J by 6 bases, with 9 bases left in between. CDR1 is SGHTA and CDR2 is FQGNSA in the germline V gene. Written as DNA, the CDR3 is TGTGCCAGCAGCTTAGCGAGGCAGGGTAATTCACCCCTCCACTTT. Translation: CASSLARQGNSPLHF.

This clone was detected only a few times. The chain carries TRBV7-9 and TRBJ1-2; no clear D. V was pared by 2 bases and J by 7 bases, with 8 bases between. This CDR3 contains 12 residues. In germline, CDR1 is SEHNR, CDR2 FQNEAQ (reference sequence). CDR3 residues: CASSLNRSGYTF. The CDR3 region has the DNA TGTGCCAGCAGCTTAAACAGATCTGGCTACACCTTC. The variable domain in full, completed from reference TRBV7-9 and TRBJ1-2, reads DTGVSQNPRHKITKRGQNVTFRCDPISEHNRLYWYRQTLGQGPEFLTYFQNEAQLEKSRLLSDRFSAERPKGSFSTLEIQRTEQGDSAMYLCASSLNRSGYTFGSGTRLTVV.

The chain employs TRBV5-1 and TRBJ2-3, with TRBD2 as a possible D gene (5 bases). The CDR3 sequence is 14 residues long. The germline V gene encodes CDR1 SGHRS and CDR2 YFSETQ. V lost 3 bases to trimming and J lost 0 bases, with 8 bases between them. This chain's CDR3 is CASSSGSSTDTQYF. The DNA of the CDR3 is TGCGCCAGCAGCTCGGGATCTAGCACAGATACGCAGTATTTT. Complete variable domain (other parts from reference TRBV5-1 and TRBJ2-3): KAGVTQTPRYLIKTRGQQVTLSCSPISGHRSVSWYQQTPGQGLQFLFEYFSETQRNKGNFPGRFSGRQFSNSRSEMNVSTLELGDSALYLCASSSGSSTDTQYFGPGTRLTVL.

The chain links TRBV18 to TRBJ2-7, with TRBD1 matching 8 bases. V was clipped by 5 bases and J by 4 bases; unmatched bases: 10. CDR3 length equals 15 residues. In germline, CDR1 is KGHSH, CDR2 LQKENI. The CDR3, as DNA: TGTGCCAGCTCAATACAGGGGGAACTTATGTACGAGCAGTACTTC. This sequence encodes CASSIQGELMYEQYF. The full variable domain, with the rest looked up from reference TRBV18 and TRBJ2-7, is NAGVMQNPRHLVRRRGQEARLRCSPMKGHSHVYWYRQLPEEGLKFMVYLQKENIIDESGMPKERFSAEFPKEGPSILRIQQVVRGDSAAYFCASSIQGELMYEQYFGPGTRLTVT.

The V call is TRBV10-3, the J call TRBJ1-6, with TRBD1 as a possible D gene (6 bases). Trimming stripped 4 bases from V and 7 bases from J, with 11 bases between. CDR1 and CDR2 (germline): ENHRY, SYGVKD. The CDR3 runs 14 residues. Here the CDR3 DNA reads TGTGCCATCAGTGCAGGGGCTCGGAATTCACCCCTCCACTTT. Its translation is CAISAGARNSPLHF.

The gene calls are TRBV5-1 and TRBJ2-1, with D possibly called TRBD1 or TRBD2 (5 bases each). The CDR3 is 13 amino acids. V lost 1 base to trimming and J lost 8 bases, with 10 bases between them. The germline V gene encodes CDR1 SGHRS and CDR2 YFSETQ. CDR3 in amino acids: CASSLLGVHEQFF. CDR3 nucleotides: TGCGCCAGCAGCTTGCTGGGGGTGCATGAGCAGTTCTTC.

V is TRBV5-6 and J is TRBJ2-7; D unresolved. Germline V gives CDR1 SGHDT, CDR2 YYEEEE. CDR3 length equals 15 residues. Trimming stripped 4 bases from V and 0 bases from J, with 14 bases between. The CDR3 sequence: CASSPQWGSSYEQYF. The CDR3 bases are TGTGCCAGCAGCCCCCAGTGGGGAAGCTCCTACGAGCAGTACTTC. The full variable domain, its missing parts supplied by reference TRBV5-6 and TRBJ2-7, is DAGVTQSPTHLIKTRGQQVTLRCSPKSGHDTVSWYQQALGQGPQFIFQYYEEEERQRGNFPDRFSGHQFPNYSSELNVNALLLGDSALYLCASSPQWGSSYEQYFGPGTRLTVT.

The chain employs TRBV28 and TRBJ1-4, with D unresolved. CDR3 size: 13 residues. V gave up 3 bases and J gave up 2 bases, with 4 bases separating them. CDR1 and CDR2 from the germline V gene are MDHEN and SYDVKM. This CDR3 reads CASSFPTNEKLFF. The CDR3 DNA reads TGTGCCAGCAGTTTTCCGACTAATGAAAAACTGTTTTTT.

The rearrangement uses TRBV7-3 and TRBJ1-1, with D unresolved. V lost 4 bases and J 0 bases, leaving 15 bases between the germline ends. Germline loops: CDR1 SGHTA, CDR2 FQGTGA. This CDR3 region has 16 residues. CDR3 bases: TGTGCCAGCAGCTCGGGTGGGTGGAATATGAACACTGAAGCTTTCTTT. This sequence encodes CASSSGGWNMNTEAFF.

The chain recombines TRBV7-2 with TRBJ1-4, with D perhaps matching TRBD1 (6 bases). V dropped 0 bases and J dropped 7 bases, with 12 bases sitting between them. CDR3 size: 15 residues. CDR1 is SGHTA and CDR2 is FQGNSA in the germline V gene. CDR3 bases: TGTGCCAGCAGCTTAGCTCTGGGGGCAGGTGAAAAACTGTTTTTT. Its translation: CASSLALGAGEKLFF.

The table lists this clone with many counts. The J gene is TRBJ1-3, the V gene TRBV6-1; TRBD1 is a possible D gene (6 bases). The CDR3 totals 16 residues. V shed 3 bases and J shed 3 bases, with 15 bases lying between them. In germline, CDR1 is MNHNS, CDR2 SASEGT. CDR3 region: CASSDMEDSVGNTIYF. The CDR3 DNA sequence: TGTGCCAGCAGTGATATGGAGGACAGCGTTGGAAACACCATATATTTT.

The count of this clone is one. The rearrangement links TRBV3-1 (or the pseudogene TRBV3-2) to TRBJ2-3; 12 nucleotides match TRBD2. Germline V gives CDR1 LGHDT, CDR2 YNNKEL (reference sequence). The CDR3 extends over 16 amino acids. Unmatched junction bases numbered 4, after V lost 4 bases and J lost 2 bases. CDR3 residues: CASSPLAGGPTDTQYF. The CDR3 coding sequence is TGTGCCAGCAGCCCTCTAGCGGGAGGGCCCACAGATACGCAGTATTTT.

The chain is built from TRBV6-6 and TRBJ2-4; the match to TRBD1 covers 10 bases. The CDR3 is made up of 15 amino acids. Germline lookup yields CDR1 MNHNY and CDR2 SVGAGI (reference sequence). The junction had 3 bases not matched to a gene; V was cut back by 2 bases and J by 5 bases. CDR3 sequence reads: CASSYGTGAQNIQYF. The CDR3, as DNA: TGTGCCAGCAGTTACGGGACAGGGGCCCAAAACATTCAGTACTTC.

The chain combines TRBV9 with TRBJ1-6, with D perhaps matching TRBD1 (5 bases). This CDR3 contains 15 residues. Germline V gene sequence: CDR1 SGDLS, CDR2 YYNGEE. V shed 0 bases and J shed 5 bases, with 9 bases lying between them. The CDR3 DNA reads TGTGCCAGCAGCGTAGCCGGAGGGGATAATTCACCCCTCCACTTT. Its protein is CASSVAGGDNSPLHF.

The rearrangement joins TRBV2 to TRBJ1-1, with D maybe TRBD1 (5 bases). V lost 7 bases and J 3 bases, leaving 12 bases between the germline ends. Germline values: CDR1 SNHLY, CDR2 FYNNEI. The CDR3 covers 13 residues. The CDR3 here is CASNVQGYTEAFF. In DNA form, the CDR3 reads TGTGCCAGCAACGTCCAGGGCTACACTGAAGCTTTCTTT.

This rearrangement joins TRBV18 to TRBJ2-7; no firm D call. CDR3 length: 13 residues. Trimming removed 3 bases at V and 2 bases at J, with 8 bases between. CDR1 is KGHSH and CDR2 is LQKENI in the germline V gene. CDR3 in DNA: TGTGCCAGCTCACCTGTCCCGGCCTACGAGCAGTACTTC. Protein: CASSPVPAYEQYF.

The chain is built from TRBV11-2 and TRBJ2-7; 10 bases agree with TRBD2. This CDR3 spans 16 amino acids. V lost 5 bases to trimming and J lost 3 bases; unmatched junction nucleotides: 10. CDR1 SGHAT and CDR2 FQNNGV come from the germline V gene. The CDR3, as DNA: TGTGCCAGCAGCCGTTCTTCTAGCGGGGGCAACTACGAGCAGTACTTC. Translated: CASSRSSSGGNYEQYF.

CDR3 region: CASSLGGGQYF. The CDR3 nucleotides are TGTGCCAGCAGTTTAGGGGGGGGCCAGTACTTC. The chain couples TRBV12-3 or TRBV12-4 to TRBJ2-5; 7 bases are a match to TRBD2. V was pared by 1 base and J by 10 bases, with 0 bases of the junction left unmatched. CDR3 length: 11 amino acids.

This clone was recorded only once. V gene TRBV4-3 combines with J gene TRBJ2-7, with D possibly TRBD2 on 5 matching bases. This CDR3 spans 11 amino acids. CDR1 and CDR2 from the germline V gene are LGHNA and YSLEER. The germline V and J ends were trimmed by 4 bases and 7 bases, with 8 bases remaining between them. The CDR3: CASSLAREQYF. The CDR3 DNA follows: TGCGCCAGCAGCCTAGCGAGGGAGCAGTACTTC.

The chain links TRBV9 to TRBJ2-3, with D unresolved. Germline V lookup: CDR1 SGDLS, CDR2 YYNGEE. The V gene lost 2 bases and the J gene lost 1 base, with 14 bases spanning the gap. This CDR3 has 16 amino acids. Written as DNA, the CDR3 is TGTGCCAGCAGCGTGGAGCCTGGGTACGGCACAGATACGCAGTATTTT. Its translation is CASSVEPGYGTDTQYF.

The J gene is TRBJ1-5, the V gene TRBV18, with D tentatively TRBD1 (6 bases). V lost 2 bases and J 5 bases, leaving 10 bases between the germline ends. The CDR3 contains 14 residues. CDR1 is KGHSH, CDR2 LQKENI, per germline. The DNA for the CDR3 is TGTGCCAGCTCACCAACAGGGCCTTATCAGCCCCAGCATTTT. Translated: CASSPTGPYQPQHF.

The chain has TRBV5-1 and TRBJ2-2; D unclear. The CDR3 loop spans 16 amino acids. CDR1 is SGHRS and CDR2 is YFSETQ in the germline V gene. V shed 0 bases and J shed 5 bases, with 14 bases lying between them. CDR3 nucleotides: TGCGCCAGCAGCTTGGGGGTGTCCCTAATAACCGGGGAGCTGTTTTTT. It encodes CASSLGVSLITGELFF. The entire variable domain, with the rest obtained from reference TRBV5-1 and TRBJ2-2, is as follows: KAGVTQTPRYLIKTRGQQVTLSCSPISGHRSVSWYQQTPGQGLQFLFEYFSETQRNKGNFPGRFSGRQFSNSRSEMNVSTLELGDSALYLCASSLGVSLITGELFFGEGSRLTVL.

This clone showed up just once. This chain joins TRBV7-3 and TRBJ2-1; a weak D match, TRBD2 (6 bases). V was clipped by 5 bases and J by 0 bases, with 11 bases between them. Per germline, CDR1 SGHTA and CDR2 FQGTGA. This CDR3 is built from 15 residues. The CDR3 is CASSISGSSYNEQFF. The CDR3 DNA reads TGTGCCAGCAGCATTAGCGGAAGCTCCTACAATGAGCAGTTCTTC. The whole variable domain, remainder taken from reference TRBV7-3 and TRBJ2-1, is GAGVSQTPSNKVTEKGKYVELRCDPISGHTALYWYRQSLGQGPEFLIYFQGTGAADDSGLPNDRFFAVRPEGSVSTLKIQRTERGDSAVYLCASSISGSSYNEQFFGPGTRLTVL.

V and J are TRBV18 and TRBJ1-1; unclear D gene. Germline V gene lookup returns CDR1 KGHSH and CDR2 LQKENI. The V and J ends lost 3 bases and 2 bases respectively, with 13 bases between them. The CDR3 runs to 15 residues. The CDR3 coding sequence is TGTGCCAGCTCACCTGCAAGTACCGTCAACACTGAAGCTTTCTTT. It encodes CASSPASTVNTEAFF.